This T cell receptor beta chain derives from a study of human T cells and chemical hapten exposure. Overall study: DPC (0.01%) was patch tested on the upper back and read at 6 days. The study enrolled mostly female patients with alopecia areata, totalis or universalis. TCR yield per sample varied, mainly due to pooled library volumes.

Germline-derived CDR1 and CDR2 are SNHLY and FYNNEI. V was clipped by 10 bases and J by 4 bases; unmatched bases: 8. This CDR3 region has 15 residues. This clonotype showed up many times. The time point here: patch test 1, 2 weeks after DPC sensitization. Sample treatment: therapeutic diphenylcyclopropenone sensitization with weekly scalp DPC. TCRdb reprocessed the RACE reads via MiXCR and lists one record per CDR3 protein. The table shows approximately 110,000 distinct CDR3 sequences, with 9.5% to 11% occurring only once. The source was whole blood, collected in connection with sensitization to the hapten diphenylcyclopropenone (DPC). The chain carries TRBV2 and TRBJ2-1; 12 bases map to TRBD2. This TCR was recovered from a woman between 40 and 55 years old with alopecia areata. Some clones in this sample may be carry-over from other donors' samples. Written as DNA, the CDR3 is TGTGCCACCCGCACCACTAGCGGGGGGTACAATGAGCAGTTCTTC. Translated, it gives CATRTTSGGYNEQFF.